Below are 5 T cell receptor beta chains sequenced from a single sample in a study of Graves' ophthalmopathy and Graves' hyperthyroidism. Amplification of TCR beta CDR3 regions used RNA transcripts. RT-PCR was first run with HTBI primers, then multiplex PCR in a second round. TCRdb passed the multiplex PCR reads through MiXCR, listing each CDR3 protein once. The top ten clones hold 44% of a sample with around 670,000 distinct CDR3 sequences, roughly two fifths of them seen once. Sequenced input: peripheral blood. These receptor sequences come from an adult man with Graves' ophthalmopathy.

Points on this clonotype: One end of the junction does not line up with germline, which may come from a read error. This sequence joins TRBV2 and TRBJ1-2; maybe TRBD1 (5 bases). Germline V lookup: CDR1 SNHLY, CDR2 FYNNEI. The CDR3 runs 13 residues. The CDR3 spells CASSDDRQGGSSF. The CDR3 DNA is TGTGCCAGCAGTGATGATCGTCAGGGTGGCAGTTCCTTC. Together with reference TRBV2 and TRBJ1-2, the CDR3 gives the full variable domain: EPEVTQTPSHQVTQMGQEVILRCVPISNHLYFYWYRQILGQKVEFLVSFYNNEISEKSEIFDDQFSVERPDGSNFTLKIRSTKLEDSAMYFCASSDDRQGGSSFGSGTRLTVV.

The chain is built from TRBV7-6 and TRBJ2-5; 8 nucleotides agree with TRBD2. This CDR3 contains 16 residues. V lost 0 bases, J lost 1 base, and 4 bases stayed unmatched. The germline V gene encodes CDR1 SGHVS and CDR2 FNYEAQ. The DNA of the CDR3 is TGTGCCAGCAGCTTAGCAGCGGGAGTCCCCCAAGAGACCCAGTACTTC. Residues: CASSLAAGVPQETQYF.

This chain links TRBV5-1 with TRBJ2-2; 9 bases map to TRBD2. V was clipped by 4 bases and J by 2 bases; unmatched bases: 12. The CDR3 runs to 18 residues. Germline V lookup: CDR1 SGHRS, CDR2 YFSETQ. CDR3 nucleotides: TGCGCCAGCAGCCAAGTCCTTAGCGGGGGCCTAAACACCGGGGAGCTGTTTTTT. Translating it yields CASSQVLSGGLNTGELFF.

This clonotype was seen at least ten times. The missing conserved phenylalanine or tryptophan at the end of this CDR3 makes a read error likely. It is unclear where the CDR3 begins or ends on the DNA, so no DNA is shown, and the CDR3 is as TCRdb lists it. This chain uses TRBV2 with TRBJ2-7; TRBD1, the D gene given by the table, was not confirmed from the DNA. Per the germline V gene, CDR1 is SNHLY and CDR2 is FYNNEI. The CDR3 contains 12 residues when both ends are counted. The CDR3 protein is CASSDHPPPPSI.

V usage is TRBV6-7 and J usage is TRBJ2-2, with TRBD1 matching over 7 bases. TRBV6-7 has ORF status, its function being uncertain. The CDR3 sequence is 14 residues long. V was pared by 4 bases and J by 3 bases, with 2 bases of the junction left unmatched. This CDR3 is CASSWTGDTGELFF. The DNA for the CDR3 is TGTGCCAGCAGTTGGACAGGAGACACCGGGGAGCTGTTTTTT.